The rows below give T cell receptor beta chains drawn from one sample of a study of T cell responses to AZD1222 COVID-19 vaccine. Produced via immunoSEQ multiplex PCR; TCRdb's table is partial and in-frame only. The top ten clones hold about 12% of a sample with 90,000 to 95,000 clones, 85% to 90% of them seen once. Sequences were derived from peripheral blood, sampled 28 days after the second AZD1222 dose. The receptor source for this set is an adult who received the AZD1222 COVID-19 vaccine. The CDR3 runs from the conserved cysteine through the conserved F or W. Each record gives: D gene, V gene, clone size, J gene, CDR3 protein, CDR3 DNA. The D gene is left open where the match is weak. Not every row has a clone size; where given, it reads once, few, many or a size class.

TRBD1	TRBV11-3	NA	TRBJ2-3	CASSSSGQGTDTQYF	TGTGCCAGCAGCTCGAGCGGACAGGGGACAGATACGCAGTATTTT
TRBD2	TRBV14	NA	TRBJ2-3	CASSRELAGGPGDTQYF	TGTGCCAGCAGCCGAGAACTAGCGGGAGGGCCGGGAGATACGCAGTATTTT
NA	TRBV4-1	NA	TRBJ1-4	CASSQDRRGYEKLFF	TGCGCCAGCAGCCAAGACCGAAGGGGGTATGAAAAACTGTTTTTT
TRBD1	TRBV6-1	NA	TRBJ1-4	CASSAYRGQIEEKLFF	TGTGCCAGCAGTGCGTACAGGGGGCAGATAGAAGAAAAACTGTTTTTT
TRBD1	TRBV11-3	NA	TRBJ1-1	CASSWQPGQKNTEAFF	TGTGCCAGCAGCTGGCAGCCGGGACAGAAGAACACTGAAGCTTTCTTT
TRBD2	TRBV6-6	NA	TRBJ2-7	CASSYLGLAGGYEQYF	TGTGCCAGCAGTTATTTGGGACTAGCGGGAGGGTACGAGCAGTACTTC
NA	TRBV6-5	NA	TRBJ1-2	CASSYGSAFNYGYTF	TGTGCCAGCAGTTACGGGTCGGCCTTTAACTATGGCTACACCTTC
NA	TRBV6-5	once	TRBJ2-1	CASRQVGENEQFF	TGTGCCAGCAGACAGGTGGGGGAGAATGAGCAGTTCTTC
NA	TRBV10-1	once	TRBJ2-1	CASSEVGGGRDEQFF	TGCGCCAGCAGTGAGGTGGGAGGGGGCCGCGATGAGCAGTTCTTC
NA	TRBV19	NA	TRBJ2-3	CASRPALGYGADTQYF	TGTGCCAGTAGACCTGCCCTAGGGTACGGGGCAGATACGCAGTATTTT
TRBD1	TRBV6-5	NA	TRBJ1-2	CASSRGQKAHYGYTF	TGTGCCAGCAGCAGGGGACAGAAAGCTCACTATGGCTACACCTTC
NA	TRBV11-2	NA	TRBJ1-4	CASSPKRQAGSSNEKLFF	TGTGCCAGCAGCCCCAAGCGACAGGCGGGATCGTCTAATGAAAAACTGTTTTTT
NA	TRBV4-3	NA	TRBJ1-6	CASSQTDKRRSPLHF	TGCGCCAGCAGCCAAACCGACAAAAGAAGATCACCCCTCCACTTT
NA	TRBV28	medium-sized	TRBJ1-5	CASSWGAAQPQHF	TGTGCCAGCAGTTGGGGGGCGGCTCAGCCCCAGCATTTT
TRBD1	TRBV6-1	NA	TRBJ2-7	CASSESRQGDYEQYF	TGTGCCAGCAGTGAGTCGAGGCAGGGGGACTACGAGCAGTACTTC
NA	TRBV24-1	NA	TRBJ2-3	CATSSGRVPSADTQYF	TGTGCCACCAGCTCTGGACGGGTGCCCTCCGCAGATACGCAGTATTTT